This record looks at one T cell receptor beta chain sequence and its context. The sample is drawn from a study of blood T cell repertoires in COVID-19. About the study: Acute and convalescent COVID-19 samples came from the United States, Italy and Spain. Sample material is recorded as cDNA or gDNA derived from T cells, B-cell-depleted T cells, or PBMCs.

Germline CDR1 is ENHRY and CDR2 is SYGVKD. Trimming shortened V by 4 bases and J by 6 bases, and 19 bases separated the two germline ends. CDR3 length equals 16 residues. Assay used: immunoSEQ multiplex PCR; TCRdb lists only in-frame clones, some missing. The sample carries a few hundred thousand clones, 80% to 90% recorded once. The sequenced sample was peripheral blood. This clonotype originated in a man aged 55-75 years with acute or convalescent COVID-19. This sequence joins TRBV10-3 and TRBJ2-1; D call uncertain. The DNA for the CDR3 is TGTGCCATCAGTGGTCAAGGCATACCGGGTATCAATGAGCAGTTCTTC. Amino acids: CAISGQGIPGINEQFF.